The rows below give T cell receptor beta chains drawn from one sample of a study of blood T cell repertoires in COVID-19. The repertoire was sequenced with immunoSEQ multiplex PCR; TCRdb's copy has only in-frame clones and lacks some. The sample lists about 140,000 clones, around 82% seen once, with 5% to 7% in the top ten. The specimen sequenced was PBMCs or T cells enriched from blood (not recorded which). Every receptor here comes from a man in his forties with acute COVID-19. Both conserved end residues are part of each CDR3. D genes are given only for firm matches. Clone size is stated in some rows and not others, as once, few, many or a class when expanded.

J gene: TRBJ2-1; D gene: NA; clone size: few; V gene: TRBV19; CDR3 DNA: TGTGCCAGTAGTAGACTAAATAATGAGCAGTTCTTC; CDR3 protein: CASSRLNNEQFF
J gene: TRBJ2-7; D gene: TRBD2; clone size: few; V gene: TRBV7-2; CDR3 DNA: TGTGCCAGCAGCTTTCAGCGGGGGGGCTTCGCCGAGCAGTACTTC; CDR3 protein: CASSFQRGGFAEQYF
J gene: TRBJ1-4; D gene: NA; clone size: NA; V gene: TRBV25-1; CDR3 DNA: TGTGCCAGCAGTGAGGGGGGGGTCGGTCGAGAAAAACTGTTTTTT; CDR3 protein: CASSEGGVGREKLFF
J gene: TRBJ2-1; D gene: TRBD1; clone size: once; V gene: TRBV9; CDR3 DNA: TGTGCCAGCAGCGTAGTAGGTGGGACAGGCTACAATGAGCAGTTCTTC; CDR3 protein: CASSVVGGTGYNEQFF
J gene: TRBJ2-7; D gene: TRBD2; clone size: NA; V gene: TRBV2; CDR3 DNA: TGTGCCAGCAGCTCACTAGCGGGGCGGTACGAGCAGTACTTC; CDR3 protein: CASSSLAGRYEQYF
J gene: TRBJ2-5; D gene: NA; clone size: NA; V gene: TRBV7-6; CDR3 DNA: TGTGCCAGCAGCTTAATGGGACAACAAGAGACCCAGTACTTC; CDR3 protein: CASSLMGQQETQYF
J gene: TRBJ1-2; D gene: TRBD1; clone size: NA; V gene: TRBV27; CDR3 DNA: TGTGCCAGCAGTGTCCGGGACAGGGCATATGGCTACACCTTC; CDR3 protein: CASSVRDRAYGYTF
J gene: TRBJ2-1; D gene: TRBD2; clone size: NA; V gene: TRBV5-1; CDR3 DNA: TGCGCCAGCAGCTTGGACGGTAGCGGGAGTCTTAACAATGAGCAGTTCTTC; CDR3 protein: CASSLDGSGSLNNEQFF
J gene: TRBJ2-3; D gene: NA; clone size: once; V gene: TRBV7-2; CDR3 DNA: TGTGCCAGCAGCTTTCAGGGTTCGACAGATACGCAGTATTTT; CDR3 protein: CASSFQGSTDTQYF
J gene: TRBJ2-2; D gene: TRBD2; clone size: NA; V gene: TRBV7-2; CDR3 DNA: TGTGCCAGCAGCTTAGGGACTAGCGGGACGCACACCGGGGAGCTGTTTTTT; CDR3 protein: CASSLGTSGTHTGELFF
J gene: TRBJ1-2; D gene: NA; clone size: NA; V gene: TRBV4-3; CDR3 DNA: TGCGCCAGCAGCCAAGATGGGAGGAACTATGGCTACACCTTC; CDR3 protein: CASSQDGRNYGYTF
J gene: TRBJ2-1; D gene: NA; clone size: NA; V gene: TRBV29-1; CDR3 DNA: TGCAGCGTTGAAGGCGGCCCGTCGAGGCAGTTCTTC; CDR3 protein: CSVEGGPSRQFF
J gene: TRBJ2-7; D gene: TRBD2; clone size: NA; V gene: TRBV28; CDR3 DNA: TGTGCCAGCAGTGACCCGCTAGCGGGAGGCGACTACGAGCAGTACTTC; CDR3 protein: CASSDPLAGGDYEQYF
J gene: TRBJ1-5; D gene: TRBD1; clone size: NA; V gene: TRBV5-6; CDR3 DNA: TGTGCCAGCAGCTCCCCGGGGAGACAGGGCCTGGAGTTT; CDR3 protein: CASSSPGRQGLEF
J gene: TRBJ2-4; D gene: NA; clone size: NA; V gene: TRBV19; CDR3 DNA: TGTGCCAGTAGTATAGTGGAGGGTGTGAAAGACTTC; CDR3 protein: CASSIVEGVKDF
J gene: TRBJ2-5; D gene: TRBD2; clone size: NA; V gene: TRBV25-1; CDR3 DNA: TGTGCCAGCACCGGGACTACCCGGAAAGAGACCCAGTACTTC; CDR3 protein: CASTGTTRKETQYF
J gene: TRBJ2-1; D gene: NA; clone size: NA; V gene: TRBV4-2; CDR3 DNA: TGTGCCAGCAGCCAAGAGTCAGGCACCTCTTGGTTCTTC; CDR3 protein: CASSQESGTSWFF
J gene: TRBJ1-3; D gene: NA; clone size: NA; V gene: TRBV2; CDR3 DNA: TGTGCCAGCAGTGATGACCGGAGCTCTGGAAACACCATATATTTT; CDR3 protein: CASSDDRSSGNTIYF
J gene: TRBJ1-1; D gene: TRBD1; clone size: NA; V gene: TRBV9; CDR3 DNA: TGTGCCAGCAGCCCCCGCGGACAGGGTGGGAACACTGAAGCTTTCTTT; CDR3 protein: CASSPRGQGGNTEAFF
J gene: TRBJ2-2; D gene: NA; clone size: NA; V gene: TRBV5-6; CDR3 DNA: TGTGCCAGCAGCTTTTTAGGACAGAAAACCGGGGAGCTGTTTTTT; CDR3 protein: CASSFLGQKTGELFF
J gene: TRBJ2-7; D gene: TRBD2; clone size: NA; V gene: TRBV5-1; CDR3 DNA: TGCGCCAGCAGCCCCGGAACGGGCGGGAGCTCCTACGAGCAGTACTTC; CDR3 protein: CASSPGTGGSSYEQYF
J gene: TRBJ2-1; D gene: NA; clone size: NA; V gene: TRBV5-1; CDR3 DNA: TGCGCCAGCAGCTTGTGGGTTGGCCGGGGGTCCTACAATGAGCAGTTCTTC; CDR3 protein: CASSLWVGRGSYNEQFF
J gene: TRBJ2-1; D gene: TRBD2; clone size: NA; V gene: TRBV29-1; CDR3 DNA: TGCAGCGTTGCCACTAGCGGGGCCCACAATGAGCAGTTCTTC; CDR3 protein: CSVATSGAHNEQFF
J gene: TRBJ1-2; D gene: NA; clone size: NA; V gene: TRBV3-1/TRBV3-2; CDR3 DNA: TGTGCCAGCAGCCCAGGGGTACAGAACTATGGCTACACCTTC; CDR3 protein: CASSPGVQNYGYTF
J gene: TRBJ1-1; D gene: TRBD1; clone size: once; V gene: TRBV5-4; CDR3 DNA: TGTGCCAGCAACCAGGGGGCCAACACTGAAGCTTTCTTT; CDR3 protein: CASNQGANTEAFF
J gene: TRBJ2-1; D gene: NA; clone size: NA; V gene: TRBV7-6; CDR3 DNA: TGTGCCAGCAGCTATACGGGGGGCCACAATGAGCAGTTCTTC; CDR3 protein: CASSYTGGHNEQFF
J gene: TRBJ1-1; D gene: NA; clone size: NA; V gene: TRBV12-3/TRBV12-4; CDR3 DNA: TGTGCCAGCAGTTTAGGCCCGGGCACTGAAGCTTTCTTT; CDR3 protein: CASSLGPGTEAFF
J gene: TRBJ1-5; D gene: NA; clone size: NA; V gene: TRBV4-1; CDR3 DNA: TGCGCCAGCAGCCACTCAGGGAATCAGCCCCAGCATTTT; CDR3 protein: CASSHSGNQPQHF
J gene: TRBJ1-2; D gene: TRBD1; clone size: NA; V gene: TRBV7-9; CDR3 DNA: TGTGCCAGCAGCGCCCGTCCCGGGACAGGATCCTACACCTTC; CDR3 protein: CASSARPGTGSYTF
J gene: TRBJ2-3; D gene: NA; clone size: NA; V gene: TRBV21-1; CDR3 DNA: TGTGCCAGCAGCAAACCCTCTGCAACAGGCCCCTGGTGTTCAAATTACACAGATACGCAGTATTTT; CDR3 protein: CASSKPSATGPWCSNYTDTQYF
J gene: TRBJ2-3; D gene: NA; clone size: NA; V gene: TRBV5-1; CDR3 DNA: TGCGCCAGCAGCCATGACACGGGAAGACCTGACACAGATACGCAGTATTTT; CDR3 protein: CASSHDTGRPDTDTQYF
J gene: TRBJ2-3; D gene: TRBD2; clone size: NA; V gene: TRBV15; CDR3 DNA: TGTGCCACCAGCAGAGATATCGGACTAGCGGGGGGAGACACAGATACGCAGTATTTT; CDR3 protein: CATSRDIGLAGGDTDTQYF
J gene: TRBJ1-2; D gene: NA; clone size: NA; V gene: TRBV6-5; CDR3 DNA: TGTGCCAGCAGTTACTCGATCGACAGGTCCTATGGCTACACCTTC; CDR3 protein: CASSYSIDRSYGYTF
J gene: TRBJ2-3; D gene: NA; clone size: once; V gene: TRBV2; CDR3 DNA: TGTGCCAGCAGTCTGCGGTATAGCACAGATACGCAGTATTTT; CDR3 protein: CASSLRYSTDTQYF
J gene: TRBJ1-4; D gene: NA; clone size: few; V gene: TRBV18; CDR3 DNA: TGTGCCAGCTCTCCCCTTGAGGGAGAAAAACTGTTTTTT; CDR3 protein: CASSPLEGEKLFF
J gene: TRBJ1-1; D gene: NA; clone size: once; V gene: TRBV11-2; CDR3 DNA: TGTGCCAGCAGCTTCTCGCCCCAGGCCGGATTCGCTTTCTTT; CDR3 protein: CASSFSPQAGFAFF
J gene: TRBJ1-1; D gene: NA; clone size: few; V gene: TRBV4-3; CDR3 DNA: TGCGCCAGCAGCCATCCGGGGTTGACGAACACTGAAGCTTTCTTT; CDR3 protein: CASSHPGLTNTEAFF
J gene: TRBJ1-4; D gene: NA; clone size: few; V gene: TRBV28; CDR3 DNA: TGTGCCAGCAGCGAAACGCGGGGGTCGGGTAATGAAAAACTGTTTTTT; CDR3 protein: CASSETRGSGNEKLFF
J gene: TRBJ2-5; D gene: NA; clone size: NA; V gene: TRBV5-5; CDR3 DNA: TGTGCCAGCAGCTGGGAGGAGACCCAGTACTTC; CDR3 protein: CASSWEETQYF
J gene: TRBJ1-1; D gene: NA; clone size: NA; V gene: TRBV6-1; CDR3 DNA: TGTGCCAGCAGTGAACTGGGGAGGGACACTGAAGCTTTCTTT; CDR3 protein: CASSELGRDTEAFF
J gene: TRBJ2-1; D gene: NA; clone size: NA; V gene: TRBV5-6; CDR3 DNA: TGTGCCAGCAGCTTAGCGGACTCCTACAATGAGCAGTTCTTC; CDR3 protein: CASSLADSYNEQFF
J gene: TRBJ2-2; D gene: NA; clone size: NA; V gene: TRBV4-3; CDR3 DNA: TGCGCCAGCAGCCGCGGACACCCGAACACCGGGGAGCTGTTTTTT; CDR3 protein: CASSRGHPNTGELFF
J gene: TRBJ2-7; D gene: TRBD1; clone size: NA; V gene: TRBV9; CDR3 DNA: TGTGCCAGCAGCCCGGGACAGGTCTCCTACGAGCAGTACTTC; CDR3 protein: CASSPGQVSYEQYF
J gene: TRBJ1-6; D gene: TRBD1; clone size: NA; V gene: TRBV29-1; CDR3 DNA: TGCAGCGTTTCGGACAGGGAGGGTTCACCCCTCCACTTT; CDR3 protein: CSVSDREGSPLHF
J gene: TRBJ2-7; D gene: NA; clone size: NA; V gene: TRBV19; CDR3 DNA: TGTGCCAGTAGTACTATATGGGGGGCCTACGAGCAGTACTTC; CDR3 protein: CASSTIWGAYEQYF
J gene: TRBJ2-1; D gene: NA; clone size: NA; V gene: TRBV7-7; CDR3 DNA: TGTGCCAGCAGCCAAACAGGGAGTTCCTACAATGAGCAGTTCTTC; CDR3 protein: CASSQTGSSYNEQFF
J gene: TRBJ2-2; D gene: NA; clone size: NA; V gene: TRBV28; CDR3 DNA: TGTGCCAGCCAGAAAGGGGGTAACACCGGGGAGCTGTTTTTT; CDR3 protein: CASQKGGNTGELFF
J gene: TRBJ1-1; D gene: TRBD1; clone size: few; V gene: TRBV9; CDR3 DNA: TGTGCCAGCAGAACAGGGGAGAACACTGAAGCTTTCTTT; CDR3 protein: CASRTGENTEAFF
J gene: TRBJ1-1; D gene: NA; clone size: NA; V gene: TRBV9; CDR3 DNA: TGTGCCAGCAGCTTGACGGGGAAAACTGAAGCTTTCTTT; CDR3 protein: CASSLTGKTEAFF
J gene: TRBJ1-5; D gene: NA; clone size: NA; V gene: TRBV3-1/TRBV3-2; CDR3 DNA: TGTGCCAGCAGCCCTTCCCCCGGTCAGCCCCAGCATTTT; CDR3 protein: CASSPSPGQPQHF
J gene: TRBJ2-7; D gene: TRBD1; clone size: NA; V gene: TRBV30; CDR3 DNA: TGTGCCTGGAGCATACCCGGGACAGAGGCCTACGAGCAGTACTTC; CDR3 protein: CAWSIPGTEAYEQYF
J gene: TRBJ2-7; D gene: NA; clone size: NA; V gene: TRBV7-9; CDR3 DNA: TGTGCCAGCAGCTTAGCCAGCGCCGACGAGCAGTACTTC; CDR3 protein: CASSLASADEQYF